This TCR beta chain emerged from a study of blood T cell repertoires in COVID-19. Study as a whole: Nucleic acid was either cDNA or gDNA, and it came from T cells, B-cell-depleted T cells, or PBMCs.

Repertoires were generated with immunoSEQ multiplex PCR, while TCRdb's copy carries only in-frame clones and drops some. The repertoire has 110,000 to 150,000 clones, 65% to 90% of them found once; the top ten carry roughly 10%. CDR3 length equals 15 residues. Trimming took 3 bases from V and 5 from J, leaving 17 bases between them. The germline gives CDR1 SGHTA, CDR2 FQGNSA. The TCR was taken from a man aged 60 to 69 with active or convalescent COVID-19. Sequencing used peripheral blood. The rearrangement links TRBV7-2 to TRBJ2-7; TRBD2 is a possible D gene (5 bases). CDR3: CASSLGRLGKDEQYF. The CDR3 DNA sequence: TGTGCCAGCAGCTTGGGTCGGCTCGGGAAGGACGAGCAGTACTTC.